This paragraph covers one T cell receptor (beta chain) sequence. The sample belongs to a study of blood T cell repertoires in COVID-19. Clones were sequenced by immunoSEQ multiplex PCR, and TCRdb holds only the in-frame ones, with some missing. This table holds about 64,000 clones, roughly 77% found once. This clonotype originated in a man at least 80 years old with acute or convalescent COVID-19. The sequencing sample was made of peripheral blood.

The CDR3 coding sequence is TGCGCCAGCAGTGACGCAGGGGGCACAGGGGAGCAGTACTTC. It encodes CASSDAGGTGEQYF. The chain is built from TRBV10-1 and TRBJ2-7; TRBD1 agrees at 8 bases. CDR1 is WNHNN and CDR2 is SYGVQD in the germline V gene (reference sequence). The CDR3 covers 14 residues. V shed 3 bases, J shed 7 bases, and the junction held 8 bases outside the gene matches.